Listed below are T cell receptor beta chains from one sample, sequenced in a study of shared clonotypes between healthy human individuals. Some clones are missing from TCRdb's copy, which holds only in-frame ones; the method was immunoSEQ multiplex PCR. The table records about half a million clones, 70% to 80% of them present only once. Sequencing was carried out using PBMCs. These receptors were obtained from a woman aged 40 to 50 in good health. Some clones in this sample may be carry-over from other donors' samples. CDR3s include the opening cysteine and the closing phenylalanine or tryptophan. Fields, in order: D gene, V gene, J gene, clone size, CDR3 DNA, CDR3 protein. D genes are given only for firm matches. The listing skips clone size in some rows; elsewhere it reads once, few, many or a size class.

d_gene: TRBD2
v_gene: TRBV5-4
j_gene: TRBJ2-7
abundance: -
CDR3nt: TGTGCCAGCAGCAAAGATACTAGCGGGAGCGGTTACGAGCAGTACTTC
CDR3aa: CASSKDTSGSGYEQYF

d_gene: TRBD1
v_gene: TRBV29-1
j_gene: TRBJ1-1
abundance: few
CDR3nt: TGCAGCGCCGGACAGGTTATGAACACTGAAGCTTTCTTT
CDR3aa: CSAGQVMNTEAFF

d_gene: -
v_gene: TRBV5-6
j_gene: TRBJ2-3
abundance: once
CDR3nt: TGTGCCAGCAGCTCCGGGTATTCGGATACGCAGTATTTT
CDR3aa: CASSSGYSDTQYF

d_gene: TRBD2
v_gene: TRBV7-2
j_gene: TRBJ2-2
abundance: -
CDR3nt: TGTGCCAGCAGCGGGAGGACTAGCCTTAACACCGGGGAGCTGTTTTTT
CDR3aa: CASSGRTSLNTGELFF

d_gene: TRBD1
v_gene: TRBV28
j_gene: TRBJ1-4
abundance: once
CDR3nt: TGTGCCAGCAGTACACAGGGGAATAATGAAAAACTGTTTTTT
CDR3aa: CASSTQGNNEKLFF

d_gene: -
v_gene: TRBV18
j_gene: TRBJ1-1
abundance: -
CDR3nt: TGTGCCAGCTCACCCGTAGTTTCAGGTCGTATGAACACTGAAGCTTTCTTT
CDR3aa: CASSPVVSGRMNTEAFF

d_gene: -
v_gene: TRBV4-3
j_gene: TRBJ2-2
abundance: -
CDR3nt: TGCGCCAGCAGCCAGGAAGACCGAAACACCGGGGAGCTGTTTTTT
CDR3aa: CASSQEDRNTGELFF

d_gene: -
v_gene: TRBV15
j_gene: TRBJ2-7
abundance: -
CDR3nt: TGTGCCACCAGCAGAGACCGATTCGGGAGAATAACCTACGAGCAGTACTTC
CDR3aa: CATSRDRFGRITYEQYF

d_gene: TRBD2
v_gene: TRBV7-2
j_gene: TRBJ2-2
abundance: -
CDR3nt: TGTGCCAGCAGCCCCCAACCGGGACTAGTTCCTGACACCGGGGAGCTGTTTTTT
CDR3aa: CASSPQPGLVPDTGELFF

d_gene: TRBD2
v_gene: TRBV7-8
j_gene: TRBJ2-3
abundance: -
CDR3nt: TGTGCCAGCAGCATGTACAGCGGGAGTAGCGCAGATACGCAGTATTTT
CDR3aa: CASSMYSGSSADTQYF

d_gene: TRBD2
v_gene: TRBV10-3
j_gene: TRBJ2-3
abundance: -
CDR3nt: TGTGCCATCAGTCAGACTAGCGGGGCCTCTAGCACAGATACGCAGTATTTT
CDR3aa: CAISQTSGASSTDTQYF

d_gene: -
v_gene: TRBV6-5
j_gene: TRBJ1-2
abundance: once
CDR3nt: TGTGCCAGCAGTTTCGACATAAACTATGGCTACACCTTC
CDR3aa: CASSFDINYGYTF

d_gene: -
v_gene: TRBV27
j_gene: TRBJ1-2
abundance: many
CDR3nt: TGTGCCAGCAGTCAATCCTACAGTGCGGCTAACTATGGCTACACCTTC
CDR3aa: CASSQSYSAANYGYTF

d_gene: TRBD2
v_gene: TRBV7-8
j_gene: TRBJ2-1
abundance: -
CDR3nt: TGTGCCAGCAGCTTATGGGGACTAGCGGCCTACAACAATGAGCAGTTCTTC
CDR3aa: CASSLWGLAAYNNEQFF

d_gene: TRBD1
v_gene: TRBV9
j_gene: TRBJ2-1
abundance: -
CDR3nt: TGTGCCAGCAGCGTAGGTTCCCGTAGGGGGCTTGATGTGAACTACAATGAGCAGTTCTTC
CDR3aa: CASSVGSRRGLDVNYNEQFF